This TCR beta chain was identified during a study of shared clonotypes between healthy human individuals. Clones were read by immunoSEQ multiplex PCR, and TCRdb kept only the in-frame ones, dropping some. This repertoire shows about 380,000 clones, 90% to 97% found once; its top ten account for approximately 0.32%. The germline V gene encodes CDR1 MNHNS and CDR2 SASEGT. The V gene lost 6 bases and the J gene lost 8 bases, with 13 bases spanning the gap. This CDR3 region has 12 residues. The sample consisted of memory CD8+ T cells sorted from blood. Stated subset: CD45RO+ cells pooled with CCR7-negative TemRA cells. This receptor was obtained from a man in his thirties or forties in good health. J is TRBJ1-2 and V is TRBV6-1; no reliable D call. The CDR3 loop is CASRQPLEGYTF. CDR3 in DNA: TGTGCCAGCAGACAACCGTTGGAGGGCTACACCTTC.